This note documents a single TCR beta chain sequence. Its antigen is unknown. The record originates from a study of shared clonotypes between healthy human individuals. Looking at the study overall: Each donor's CD4 naive and CD4 memory cells filled three plates apiece, CD8 naive two, and CD8 memory one. Findings of the study overall: Sequencing depth was predicted to influence how clonotypes are shared among donors.

Germline CDR1 reads SNHLY; CDR2 reads FYNNEI. V was cut by 6 bases and J by 2 bases, with 10 bases left in between. This CDR3 comprises 13 residues. At deep level, the assay was performed. Sequencing used immunoSEQ multiplex PCR; TCRdb keeps in-frame clones, though not all of them. This sample has over a million clones, with 95% to 99% found just once. V is TRBV2 and J is TRBJ2-5, with D perhaps TRBD1 or TRBD2 (5 bases each). The sample was naive CD4+ T cells sorted from blood. Subset of the sample: CD45RA+ positively selected. The clonotype originates from a man aged 25-40 years in good health. The CDR3 region has the DNA TGTGCCAGCAGCGCCGGGGCTCAAGAGACCCAGTACTTC. Translating it yields CASSAGAQETQYF.